Listed below are T cell receptor beta chains from one sample, sequenced in a study of CXCR3-negative and CXCR3-positive naive CD8 T cells. TCRdb reprocessed the 5' RACE reads and reports one entry per CDR3 protein, with no DNA. This repertoire includes around 50,000 distinct CDR3 sequences. Sequences were obtained from naive CXCR3- CD8+ T cells from blood. The receptors stem from a human donor in good health. Some clones in this sample may be carry-over from other donors' samples. Each CDR3 is given with its conserved first and last residue. Expanded clones are given a class, and other clones once, few, many or no size at all.

v_call: TRBV29-1; j_call: TRBJ1-1; clone_size: -; cdr3_aa: CSVEGDRSTEAFF
v_call: TRBV5-1; j_call: TRBJ2-7; clone_size: -; cdr3_aa: CASSLASGGEQYF
v_call: TRBV12-3/TRBV12-4; j_call: TRBJ2-3; clone_size: -; cdr3_aa: CASSSRTGGTDTQYF
v_call: TRBV5-1; j_call: TRBJ2-7; clone_size: -; cdr3_aa: CASRFGQGAGEQYF
v_call: TRBV7-9; j_call: TRBJ2-5; clone_size: -; cdr3_aa: CASSRTSGGAQETQYF
v_call: TRBV7-6; j_call: TRBJ2-6; clone_size: -; cdr3_aa: CASSPEATSGANVLTF
v_call: TRBV7-9; j_call: TRBJ1-6; clone_size: -; cdr3_aa: CASSLGSPLHF
v_call: TRBV29-1; j_call: TRBJ1-2; clone_size: -; cdr3_aa: CSVERGTYGYTF
v_call: TRBV6-5; j_call: TRBJ2-7; clone_size: -; cdr3_aa: CASRLMGGTSSYEQYF
v_call: TRBV5-6; j_call: TRBJ1-2; clone_size: -; cdr3_aa: CASSPLAGGEESIYGYTF
v_call: TRBV6-5; j_call: TRBJ2-7; clone_size: -; cdr3_aa: CASSPDGTGPSEQYF
v_call: TRBV6-4; j_call: TRBJ2-3; clone_size: -; cdr3_aa: CASSKGADTDTQYF
v_call: TRBV7-3; j_call: TRBJ2-2; clone_size: -; cdr3_aa: CASSRLGREDLTGELFF
v_call: TRBV13; j_call: TRBJ2-7; clone_size: -; cdr3_aa: CASSPRTGRYEQYF
v_call: TRBV10-1; j_call: TRBJ1-1; clone_size: -; cdr3_aa: CASRIHLLNTEAFF
v_call: TRBV7-2; j_call: TRBJ2-5; clone_size: -; cdr3_aa: CASSPSKAGGLQETQYF
v_call: TRBV9; j_call: TRBJ2-1; clone_size: -; cdr3_aa: CASSAGTNEQFF
v_call: TRBV14; j_call: TRBJ2-7; clone_size: -; cdr3_aa: CTSSAGPPYEQYF
v_call: TRBV29-1; j_call: TRBJ2-7; clone_size: -; cdr3_aa: CSVEGAGRSPYEQYF
v_call: TRBV4-3; j_call: TRBJ2-5; clone_size: -; cdr3_aa: CASSLLLSSGQQETQYF
v_call: TRBV5-1; j_call: TRBJ1-1; clone_size: -; cdr3_aa: CASAGWDTEAFF
v_call: TRBV29-1; j_call: TRBJ1-5; clone_size: -; cdr3_aa: CSVVLNWDQPQHF
v_call: TRBV7-9; j_call: TRBJ2-6; clone_size: -; cdr3_aa: CASSLTQSGANVLTF
v_call: TRBV5-1; j_call: TRBJ2-1; clone_size: -; cdr3_aa: CASSFEDGFNEQFF
v_call: TRBV18; j_call: TRBJ2-2; clone_size: -; cdr3_aa: CASSPPGGELFF
v_call: TRBV29-1; j_call: TRBJ2-5; clone_size: -; cdr3_aa: CSVELGFGETQYF
v_call: TRBV24-1; j_call: TRBJ2-3; clone_size: -; cdr3_aa: CATSDPQSTDTQYF
v_call: TRBV29-1; j_call: TRBJ2-7; clone_size: -; cdr3_aa: CSVEDKGSYEQYF
v_call: TRBV20-1; j_call: TRBJ1-1; clone_size: -; cdr3_aa: CSAGQGDGTEAFF
v_call: TRBV6-5; j_call: TRBJ2-2; clone_size: -; cdr3_aa: CASKRDSSNTGELFF
v_call: TRBV28; j_call: TRBJ1-1; clone_size: -; cdr3_aa: CASRLRDRNTEAFF
v_call: TRBV28; j_call: TRBJ1-5; clone_size: -; cdr3_aa: CASSFRGGQPQHF
v_call: TRBV6-2/TRBV6-3; j_call: TRBJ2-7; clone_size: -; cdr3_aa: CASSYQLAGYEQYF
v_call: TRBV28; j_call: TRBJ2-1; clone_size: -; cdr3_aa: CASSFQGREQFF
v_call: TRBV7-7; j_call: TRBJ2-1; clone_size: -; cdr3_aa: CASSFDRGPYNEQFF
v_call: TRBV5-1; j_call: TRBJ2-3; clone_size: -; cdr3_aa: CASSPTSGETDTQYF
v_call: TRBV28; j_call: TRBJ2-3; clone_size: -; cdr3_aa: CASEQGFSLDSTDTQYF
v_call: TRBV2; j_call: TRBJ1-2; clone_size: -; cdr3_aa: CASSEYGTGDVYGYTF
v_call: TRBV24-1; j_call: TRBJ2-3; clone_size: -; cdr3_aa: CATSDLRGADTQYF
v_call: TRBV29-1; j_call: TRBJ1-1; clone_size: -; cdr3_aa: CSVDNGWGTEAFF
v_call: TRBV6-1; j_call: TRBJ1-1; clone_size: medium-sized; cdr3_aa: CASSEPSQGNTEAFF
v_call: TRBV7-8; j_call: TRBJ2-7; clone_size: medium-sized; cdr3_aa: CASSSGTTYEQYF
v_call: TRBV28; j_call: TRBJ2-1; clone_size: -; cdr3_aa: CASLRDGSYNEQFF
v_call: TRBV20-1; j_call: TRBJ2-5; clone_size: -; cdr3_aa: CSARDGRTEQETQYF
v_call: TRBV3-1; j_call: TRBJ2-5; clone_size: -; cdr3_aa: CASRKGTGAQETQYF
v_call: TRBV29-1; j_call: TRBJ2-5; clone_size: -; cdr3_aa: CSAERTGGFIEETQYF
v_call: TRBV5-5; j_call: TRBJ2-7; clone_size: -; cdr3_aa: CASSLEGTSGYEQYF
v_call: TRBV5-4; j_call: TRBJ2-3; clone_size: -; cdr3_aa: CPSSILGERSSDTQYF
v_call: TRBV12-3/TRBV12-4; j_call: TRBJ2-7; clone_size: -; cdr3_aa: CASSFGVSVRGLSYEQYF
v_call: TRBV28; j_call: TRBJ2-7; clone_size: -; cdr3_aa: CASSKTSGSFYEQYF
v_call: TRBV2; j_call: TRBJ2-3; clone_size: -; cdr3_aa: CASMKGGTQYF
v_call: TRBV28; j_call: TRBJ2-3; clone_size: -; cdr3_aa: CASSLRAGSTDTQYF
v_call: TRBV7-6; j_call: TRBJ1-5; clone_size: -; cdr3_aa: CASSPRGYSNQPQHF